The rows below give T cell receptor beta chains drawn from one sample of a study of response to subunit inactivated influenza vaccine. TCRdb reprocessed the RT-PCR reads via MiXCR and lists one record per CDR3 protein. Here the sample spans roughly 670,000 distinct CDR3 sequences, around 13% being singletons. Specimen: PBMCs from blood, collected 14 to 15 days before vaccination. The source of these receptors is a man between 45 and 60 years old who received an inactivated influenza vaccine. Both conserved end residues are part of each CDR3. Each record gives: D gene, CDR3 length, V gene, clone size, J gene, CDR3 protein, CDR3 DNA. D genes are given only for firm matches. Clone size, where shown, is once, few, many, or a class for clones that have expanded.

D gene: -; CDR3 length: 17; V gene: TRBV7-9; clone size: once; J gene: TRBJ2-6; CDR3 protein: CASSLATPSPGANVLTF; CDR3 DNA: TGTGCCAGCAGCTTAGCTACCCCCAGCCCTGGGGCCAACGTCCTGACTTTC
D gene: -; CDR3 length: 15; V gene: TRBV9; clone size: few; J gene: TRBJ2-4; CDR3 protein: CASSDSQGAKNIQYF; CDR3 DNA: TGTGCCAGCAGCGATAGTCAGGGTGCCAAAAACATTCAGTACTTC
D gene: TRBD1; CDR3 length: 13; V gene: TRBV5-1; clone size: -; J gene: TRBJ2-7; CDR3 protein: CASRRDRIYEQYF; CDR3 DNA: TGCGCCAGCAGGCGGGACAGGATCTACGAGCAGTACTTC
D gene: -; CDR3 length: 17; V gene: TRBV2; clone size: -; J gene: TRBJ2-1; CDR3 protein: CAFCPKPPGGAYNEQFF; CDR3 DNA: TGTGCCTTCTGTCCAAAGCCCCCCGGGGGCGCCTACAATGAGCAGTTCTTC
D gene: -; CDR3 length: 13; V gene: TRBV12-3/TRBV12-4; clone size: -; J gene: TRBJ2-1; CDR3 protein: CASSLGDLGEQFF; CDR3 DNA: TGTGCCAGCAGTTTAGGGGACTTAGGTGAGCAGTTCTTC
D gene: TRBD1; CDR3 length: 13; V gene: TRBV29-1; clone size: few; J gene: TRBJ2-7; CDR3 protein: CSVGGQGNYEQYF; CDR3 DNA: TGCAGCGTTGGAGGACAGGGTAACTACGAGCAGTACTTC
D gene: -; CDR3 length: 14; V gene: TRBV20-1; clone size: few; J gene: TRBJ2-2; CDR3 protein: CSASERQHTGELFF; CDR3 DNA: TGCAGTGCGTCCGAAAGGCAACACACCGGGGAGCTGTTTTTT
D gene: -; CDR3 length: 15; V gene: TRBV7-9; clone size: few; J gene: TRBJ1-1; CDR3 protein: CASSLGWGTNTEAFF; CDR3 DNA: TGTGCCAGCAGCTTAGGCTGGGGGACGAACACTGAAGCTTTCTTT
D gene: -; CDR3 length: 14; V gene: TRBV18; clone size: -; J gene: TRBJ2-5; CDR3 protein: CASSPPSRAKTQYF; CDR3 DNA: TGTGCCAGCTCACCACCATCCAGGGCGAAGACCCAGTACTTC
D gene: -; CDR3 length: 15; V gene: TRBV10-3; clone size: few; J gene: TRBJ1-3; CDR3 protein: CAIRRQETKGNTIYF; CDR3 DNA: TGTGCCATTCGTCGACAGGAGACTAAGGGAAACACCATATATTTT
D gene: TRBD2; CDR3 length: 16; V gene: TRBV7-8; clone size: few; J gene: TRBJ2-7; CDR3 protein: CASSPRTSGSSYEQYF; CDR3 DNA: TGTGCCAGCAGCCCCAGGACTAGCGGGAGCTCCTACGAGCAGTACTTC
D gene: TRBD2; CDR3 length: 14; V gene: TRBV18; clone size: few; J gene: TRBJ2-7; CDR3 protein: CASSPDSGRYEQYF; CDR3 DNA: TGTGCCAGCTCACCAGATAGCGGGAGGTACGAGCAGTACTTC
D gene: TRBD1; CDR3 length: 16; V gene: TRBV7-2; clone size: many; J gene: TRBJ1-2; CDR3 protein: CASSLGVGTDHYGYTF; CDR3 DNA: TGTGCCAGCAGCTTAGGGGTTGGGACAGACCACTATGGCTACACCTTC
D gene: -; CDR3 length: 14; V gene: TRBV28; clone size: -; J gene: TRBJ2-1; CDR3 protein: CASSLGGRKGGQFF; CDR3 DNA: TGTGCCAGCAGTTTAGGGGGCAGAAAAGGGGGGCAGTTCTTC
D gene: -; CDR3 length: 13; V gene: TRBV5-1; clone size: few; J gene: TRBJ2-1; CDR3 protein: CASSSGGREEQFF; CDR3 DNA: TGCGCCAGCAGCTCGGGGGGCAGGGAGGAGCAGTTCTTC